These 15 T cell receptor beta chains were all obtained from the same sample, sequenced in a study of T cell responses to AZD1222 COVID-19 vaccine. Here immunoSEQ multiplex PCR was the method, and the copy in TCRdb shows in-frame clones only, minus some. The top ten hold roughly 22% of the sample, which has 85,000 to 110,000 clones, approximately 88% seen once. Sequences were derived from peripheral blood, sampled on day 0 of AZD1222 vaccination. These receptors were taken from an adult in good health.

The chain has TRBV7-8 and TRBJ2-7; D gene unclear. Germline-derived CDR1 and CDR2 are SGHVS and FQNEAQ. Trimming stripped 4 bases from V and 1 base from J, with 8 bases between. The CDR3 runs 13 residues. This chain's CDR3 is CASSSDNSYEQYF. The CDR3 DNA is TGTGCCAGCAGCTCTGACAATTCCTACGAGCAGTACTTC.

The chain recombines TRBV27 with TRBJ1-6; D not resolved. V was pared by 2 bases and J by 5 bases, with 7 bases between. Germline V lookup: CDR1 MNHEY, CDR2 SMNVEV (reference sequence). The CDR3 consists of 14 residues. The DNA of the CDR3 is TGTGCCAGCAGTTTAAGGCGAAATAATTCACCCCTCCACTTT. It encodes CASSLRRNNSPLHF.

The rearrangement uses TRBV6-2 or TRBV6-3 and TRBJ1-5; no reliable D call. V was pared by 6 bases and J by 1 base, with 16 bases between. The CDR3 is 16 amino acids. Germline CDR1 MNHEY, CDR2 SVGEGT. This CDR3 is CASSPSGVGSNQPQHF. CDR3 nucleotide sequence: TGTGCCAGCAGCCCCTCGGGCGTAGGGAGCAATCAGCCCCAGCATTTT.

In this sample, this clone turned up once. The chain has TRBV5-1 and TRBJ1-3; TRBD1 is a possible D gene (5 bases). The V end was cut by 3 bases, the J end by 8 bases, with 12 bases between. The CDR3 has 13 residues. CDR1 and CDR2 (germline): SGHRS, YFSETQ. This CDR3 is CASSWSGTDTIYF. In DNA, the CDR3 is TGCGCCAGCAGCTGGTCCGGGACTGACACCATATATTTT. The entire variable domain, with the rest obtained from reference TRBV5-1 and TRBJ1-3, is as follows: KAGVTQTPRYLIKTRGQQVTLSCSPISGHRSVSWYQQTPGQGLQFLFEYFSETQRNKGNFPGRFSGRQFSNSRSEMNVSTLELGDSALYLCASSWSGTDTIYFGEGSWLTVV.

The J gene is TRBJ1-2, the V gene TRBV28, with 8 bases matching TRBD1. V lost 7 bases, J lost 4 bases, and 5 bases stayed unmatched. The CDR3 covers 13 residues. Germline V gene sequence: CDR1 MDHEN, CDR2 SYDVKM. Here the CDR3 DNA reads TGTGCCAGCACTCGCAGGGGGCCCTATGGCTACACCTTC. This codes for CASTRRGPYGYTF.

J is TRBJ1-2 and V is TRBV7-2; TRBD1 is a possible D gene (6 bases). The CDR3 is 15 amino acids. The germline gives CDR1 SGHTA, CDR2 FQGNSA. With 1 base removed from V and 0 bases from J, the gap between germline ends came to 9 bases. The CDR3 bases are TGTGCCAGCAGCTTAGGGGGGGGCGCTAACTATGGCTACACCTTC. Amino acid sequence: CASSLGGGANYGYTF.

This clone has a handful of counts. The DNA of the CDR3 is TGTGCCAGCAGTTACTCATACAGGGAATCTGGGACCCAGTACTTC. Its translation: CASSYSYRESGTQYF. The J gene is TRBJ2-5, the V gene TRBV6-2 or TRBV6-3; D perhaps matches TRBD1 (6 bases). This CDR3 is 15 amino acids long. The germline CDR1 and CDR2 sequences are MNHEY and SVGEGT. The V end lost 0 bases, the J end lost 7 bases, and 15 bases lay between the germline ends.

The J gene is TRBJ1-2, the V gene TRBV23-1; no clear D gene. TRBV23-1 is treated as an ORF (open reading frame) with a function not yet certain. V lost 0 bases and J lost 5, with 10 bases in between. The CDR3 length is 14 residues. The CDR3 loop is CASSQSRWPYGYTF. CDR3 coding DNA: TGCGCCAGCAGTCAATCTCGCTGGCCTTATGGCTACACCTTC.

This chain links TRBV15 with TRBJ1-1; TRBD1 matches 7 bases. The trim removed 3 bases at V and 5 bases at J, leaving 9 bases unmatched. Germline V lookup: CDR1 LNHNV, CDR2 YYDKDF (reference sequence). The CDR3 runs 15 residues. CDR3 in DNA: TGTGCCACCAGCAGCCTAAGGGGGCTCGAGACTGAAGCTTTCTTT. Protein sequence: CATSSLRGLETEAFF.

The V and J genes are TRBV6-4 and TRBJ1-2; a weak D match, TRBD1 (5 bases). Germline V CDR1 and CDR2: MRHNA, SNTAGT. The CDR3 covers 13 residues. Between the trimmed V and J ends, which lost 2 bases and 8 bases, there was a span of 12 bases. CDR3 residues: CASSDPGREGYTF. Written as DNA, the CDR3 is TGTGCCAGCAGTGACCCGGGACGGGAGGGCTACACCTTC.

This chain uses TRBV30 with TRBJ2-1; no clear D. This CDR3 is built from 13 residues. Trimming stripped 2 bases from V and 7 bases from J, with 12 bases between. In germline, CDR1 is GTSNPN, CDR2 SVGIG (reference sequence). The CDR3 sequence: CAWSTVGFNEQFF. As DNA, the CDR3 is TGTGCCTGGAGTACTGTGGGGTTTAATGAGCAGTTCTTC.

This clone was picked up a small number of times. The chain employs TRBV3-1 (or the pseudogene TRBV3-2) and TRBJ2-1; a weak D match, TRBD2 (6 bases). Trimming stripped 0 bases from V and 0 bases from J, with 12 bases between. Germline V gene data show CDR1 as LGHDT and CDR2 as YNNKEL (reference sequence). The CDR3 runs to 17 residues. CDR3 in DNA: TGTGCCAGCAGCCAAGAGTTGGGACTGAGCTCCTACAATGAGCAGTTCTTC. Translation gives CASSQELGLSSYNEQFF.

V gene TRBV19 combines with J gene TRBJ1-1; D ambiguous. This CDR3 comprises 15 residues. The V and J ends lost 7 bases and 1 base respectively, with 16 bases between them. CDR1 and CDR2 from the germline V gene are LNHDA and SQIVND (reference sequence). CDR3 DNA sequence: TGTGCCAGTACCCTGGGGAGGGCCGGGAACACTGAAGCTTTCTTT. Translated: CASTLGRAGNTEAFF.

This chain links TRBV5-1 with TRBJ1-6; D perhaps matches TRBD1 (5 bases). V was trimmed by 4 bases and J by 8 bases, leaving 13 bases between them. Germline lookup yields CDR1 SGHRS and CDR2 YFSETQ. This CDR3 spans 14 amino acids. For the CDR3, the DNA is TGCGCCAGCAGCACGGGGACTGATTATTCACCCCTCCACTTT. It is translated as CASSTGTDYSPLHF.

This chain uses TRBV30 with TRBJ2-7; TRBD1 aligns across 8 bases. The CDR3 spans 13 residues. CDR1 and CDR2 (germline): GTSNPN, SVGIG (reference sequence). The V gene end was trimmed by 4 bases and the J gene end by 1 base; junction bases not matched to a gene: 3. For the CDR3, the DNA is TGTGCCTGGACAACAGGGGGGTCCTACGAGCAGTACTTC. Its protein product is CAWTTGGSYEQYF. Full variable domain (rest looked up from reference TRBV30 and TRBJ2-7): SQTIHQWPATLVQPVGSPLSLECTVEGTSNPNLYWYRQAAGRGLQLLFYSVGIGQISSEVPQNLSASRPQDRQFILSSKKLLLSDSGFYLCAWTTGGSYEQYFGPGTRLTVT.